The subject of this entry is one T cell receptor (beta chain). What it recognizes is unknown. The data were obtained in a study of cytomegalovirus exposure and HLA in healthy donors. Whole-study context: Under 90% of a few hundred genotyped donors fell in the Caucasian-associated ancestry cluster. Study observations and caveats: The study assumed roughly uniform donor sequencing depth for presence/absence analyses.

With V trimmed by 2 bases and J by 2 bases, 12 bases remained unmatched. The CDR3 sequence is 19 residues long. Germline values: CDR1 WNHNN, CDR2 SYGVQD (reference sequence). Use of 60 Vbeta and 13 Jbeta primers characterized the PCR. The data were produced by immunoSEQ multiplex PCR, yet TCRdb's version contains in-frame clones alone and is incomplete. The sample has 150,000 to 200,000 clones, around 82% seen once. The rearrangement joins TRBV10-1 to TRBJ2-4; 10 bases line up with TRBD2. Sequencing was done on a sample of PBMCs. This clonotype originated in a man aged 18 to 29 in good health and CMV-seronegative. The DNA of the CDR3 is TGCGCCAGCAGTGAGACCCCCGGTGGACTAGCGGATACCAAAAACATTCAGTACTTC. This gives the protein CASSETPGGLADTKNIQYF.